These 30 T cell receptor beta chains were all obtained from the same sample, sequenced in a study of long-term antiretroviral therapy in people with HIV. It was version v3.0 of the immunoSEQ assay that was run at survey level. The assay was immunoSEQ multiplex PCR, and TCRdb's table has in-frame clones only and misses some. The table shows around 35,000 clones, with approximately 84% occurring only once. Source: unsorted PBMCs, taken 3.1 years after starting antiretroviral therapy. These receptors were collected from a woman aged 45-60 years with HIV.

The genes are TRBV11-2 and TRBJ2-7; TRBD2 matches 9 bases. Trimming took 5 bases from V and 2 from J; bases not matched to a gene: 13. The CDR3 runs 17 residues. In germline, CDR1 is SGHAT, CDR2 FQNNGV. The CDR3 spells CASSPKGYSGGAYEQYF. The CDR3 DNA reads TGTGCCAGCAGCCCAAAGGGGTATAGCGGGGGAGCCTACGAGCAGTACTTC.

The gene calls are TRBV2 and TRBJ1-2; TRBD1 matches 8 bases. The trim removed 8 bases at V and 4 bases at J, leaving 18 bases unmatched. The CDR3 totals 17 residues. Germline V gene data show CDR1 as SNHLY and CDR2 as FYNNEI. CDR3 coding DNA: TGTGCCAGCTCGCCATTACCGGGACAGGTCCCCTTCTATGGCTACACCTTC. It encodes CASSPLPGQVPFYGYTF.

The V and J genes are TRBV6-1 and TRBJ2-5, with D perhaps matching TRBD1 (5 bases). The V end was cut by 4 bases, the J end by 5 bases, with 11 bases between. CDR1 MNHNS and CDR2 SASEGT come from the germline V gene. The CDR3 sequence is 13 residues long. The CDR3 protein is CASSVFRAETQYF. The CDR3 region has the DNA TGTGCCAGCAGTGTTTTCAGGGCTGAGACCCAGTACTTC.

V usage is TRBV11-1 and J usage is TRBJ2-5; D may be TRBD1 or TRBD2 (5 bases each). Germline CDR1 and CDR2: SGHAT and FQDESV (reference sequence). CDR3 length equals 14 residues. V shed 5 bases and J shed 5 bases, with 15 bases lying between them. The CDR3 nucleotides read TGTGCCAGCAGCCCTGGGGCCGGGATGGAGACCCAGTACTTC. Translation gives CASSPGAGMETQYF.

The CDR3 spells CASSYGGGGYEQYF. The CDR3 DNA reads as TGTGCCAGCAGTTACGGGGGGGGCGGGTACGAGCAGTACTTC. The chain has TRBV6-5 and TRBJ2-7; the D gene is possibly TRBD2 (7 bases). From germline, CDR1 is MNHEY and CDR2 SVGAGI. Trimming stripped 2 bases from V and 4 bases from J, with 12 bases between. The CDR3 totals 14 residues.

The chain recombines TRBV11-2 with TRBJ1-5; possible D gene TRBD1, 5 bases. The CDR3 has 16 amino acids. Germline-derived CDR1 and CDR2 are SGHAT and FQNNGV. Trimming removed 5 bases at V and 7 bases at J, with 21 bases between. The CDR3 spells CASSPAGTRAGQPQHF. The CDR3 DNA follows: TGTGCCAGCAGCCCGGCCGGTACACGGGCAGGGCAGCCCCAGCATTTT.

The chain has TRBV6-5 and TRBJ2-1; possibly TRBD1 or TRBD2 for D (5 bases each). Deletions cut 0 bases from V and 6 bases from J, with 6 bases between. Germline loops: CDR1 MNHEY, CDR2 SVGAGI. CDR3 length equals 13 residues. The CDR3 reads CASSYSRGNEQFF. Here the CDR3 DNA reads TGTGCCAGCAGTTACTCGAGGGGCAATGAGCAGTTCTTC.

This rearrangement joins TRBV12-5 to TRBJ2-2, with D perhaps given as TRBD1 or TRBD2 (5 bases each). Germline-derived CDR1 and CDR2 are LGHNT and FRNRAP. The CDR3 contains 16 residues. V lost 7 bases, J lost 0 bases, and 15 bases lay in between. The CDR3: CASDSRDPANTGELFF. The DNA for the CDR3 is TGTGCTAGTGATTCGAGGGACCCGGCGAACACCGGGGAGCTGTTTTTT.

The CDR3: CASGLGWDGTEAFF. CDR3 sequence (DNA): TGTGCTAGTGGTTTGGGCTGGGACGGAACTGAAGCTTTCTTT. V gene TRBV12-5 combines with J gene TRBJ1-1, with D maybe TRBD1 (5 bases). Germline assignment: CDR1 LGHNT and CDR2 FRNRAP. The V end lost 1 base, the J end lost 5 bases, and 11 bases lay between the germline ends. The CDR3 sequence is 14 residues long.

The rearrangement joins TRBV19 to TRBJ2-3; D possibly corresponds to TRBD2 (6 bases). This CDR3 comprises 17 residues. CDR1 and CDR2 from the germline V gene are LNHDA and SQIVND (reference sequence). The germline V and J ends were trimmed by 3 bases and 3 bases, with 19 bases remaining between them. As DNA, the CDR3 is TGTGCCAGTAGTATTCGCGGGACCCCAAGTAATACAGATACGCAGTATTTT. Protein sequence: CASSIRGTPSNTDTQYF.

CDR3 nucleotides: TGTGCCAGCAGCCAAGGGCAGGTTCTTAATGAAAAACTGTTTTTT. It translates to CASSQGQVLNEKLFF. J is TRBJ1-4 and V is TRBV14; no definite D call. Trimming took off 1 base at V and 4 bases at J, with 10 bases between the two ends. CDR1 is SGHDN and CDR2 is FVKESK in the germline V gene. The CDR3 is 15 amino acids.

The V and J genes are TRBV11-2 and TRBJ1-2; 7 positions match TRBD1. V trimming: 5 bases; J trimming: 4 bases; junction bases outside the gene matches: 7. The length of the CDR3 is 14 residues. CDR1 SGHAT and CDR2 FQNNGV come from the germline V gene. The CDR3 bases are TGTGCCAGCAGCCCCCGGGACAGACCCTATGGCTACACCTTC. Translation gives CASSPRDRPYGYTF.

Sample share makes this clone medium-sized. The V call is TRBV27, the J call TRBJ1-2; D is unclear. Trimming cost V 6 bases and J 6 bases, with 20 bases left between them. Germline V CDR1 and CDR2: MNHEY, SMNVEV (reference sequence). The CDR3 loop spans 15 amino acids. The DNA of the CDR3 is TGTGCCAGCAGCCAAAAGGCGGGCGGGCCCAATGGCTACACCTTC. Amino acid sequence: CASSQKAGGPNGYTF.

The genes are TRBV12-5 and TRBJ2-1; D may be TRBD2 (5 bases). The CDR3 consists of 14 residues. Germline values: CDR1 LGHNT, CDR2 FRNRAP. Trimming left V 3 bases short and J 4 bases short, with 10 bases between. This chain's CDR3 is CASGLMDSYNEQFF. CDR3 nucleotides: TGTGCTAGTGGTTTAATGGACTCATACAATGAGCAGTTCTTC. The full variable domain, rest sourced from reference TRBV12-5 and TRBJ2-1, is DARVTQTPRHKVTEMGQEVTMRCQPILGHNTVFWYRQTMMQGLELLAYFRNRAPLDDSGMPKDRFSAEMPDATLATLKIQPSEPRDSAVYFCASGLMDSYNEQFFGPGTRLTVL.

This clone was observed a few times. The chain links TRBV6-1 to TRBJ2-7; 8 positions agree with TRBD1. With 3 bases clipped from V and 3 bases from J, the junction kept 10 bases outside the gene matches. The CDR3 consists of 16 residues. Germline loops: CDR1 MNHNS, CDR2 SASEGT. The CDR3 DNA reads TGTGCCAGCAGTGACCCGGACAGGGCAGGGCTCTACGAGCAGTACGTC. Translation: CASSDPDRAGLYEQYV.

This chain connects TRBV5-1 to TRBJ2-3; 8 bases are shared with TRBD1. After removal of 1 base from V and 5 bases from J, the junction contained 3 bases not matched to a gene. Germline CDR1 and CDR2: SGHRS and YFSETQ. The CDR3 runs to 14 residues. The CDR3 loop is CASSLHRGVDTQYF. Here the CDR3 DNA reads TGCGCCAGCAGCTTGCACAGGGGGGTAGATACGCAGTATTTT.

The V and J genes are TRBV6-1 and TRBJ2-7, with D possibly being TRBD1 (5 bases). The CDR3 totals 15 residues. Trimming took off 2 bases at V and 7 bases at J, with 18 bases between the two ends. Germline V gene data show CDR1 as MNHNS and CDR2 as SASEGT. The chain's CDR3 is CASSERGYIVEEQYF. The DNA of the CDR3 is TGTGCCAGCAGTGAAAGGGGATATATCGTTGAGGAGCAGTACTTC.

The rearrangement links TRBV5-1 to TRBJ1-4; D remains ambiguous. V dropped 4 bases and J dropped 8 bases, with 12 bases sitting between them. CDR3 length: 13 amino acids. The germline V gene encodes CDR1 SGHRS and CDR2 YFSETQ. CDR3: CASSPLLGEKLFF. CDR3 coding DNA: TGCGCCAGCAGCCCCCTTTTAGGGGAAAAACTGTTTTTT.

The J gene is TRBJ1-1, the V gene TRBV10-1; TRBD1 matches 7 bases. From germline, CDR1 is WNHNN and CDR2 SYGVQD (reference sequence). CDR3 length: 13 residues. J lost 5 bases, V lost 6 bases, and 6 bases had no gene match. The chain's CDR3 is CASSRTGGTEAFF. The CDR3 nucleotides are TGCGCCAGCAGCCGGACAGGTGGAACTGAAGCTTTCTTT.

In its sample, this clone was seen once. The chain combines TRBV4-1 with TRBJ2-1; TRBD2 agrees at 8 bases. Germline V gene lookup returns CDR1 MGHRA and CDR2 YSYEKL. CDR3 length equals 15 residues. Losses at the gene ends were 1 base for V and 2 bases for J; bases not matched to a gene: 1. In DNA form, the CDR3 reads TGCGCCAGCAGCCAAGTCGGGGGGGCCTACAATGAGCAGTTCTTC. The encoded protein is CASSQVGGAYNEQFF.

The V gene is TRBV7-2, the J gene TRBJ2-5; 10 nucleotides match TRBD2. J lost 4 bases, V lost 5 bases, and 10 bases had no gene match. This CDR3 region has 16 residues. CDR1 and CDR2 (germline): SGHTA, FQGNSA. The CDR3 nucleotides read TGTGCCAGCAGCCCCAATAGCGGGGGGCTGGGAGAGACCCAGTACTTC. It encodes CASSPNSGGLGETQYF.

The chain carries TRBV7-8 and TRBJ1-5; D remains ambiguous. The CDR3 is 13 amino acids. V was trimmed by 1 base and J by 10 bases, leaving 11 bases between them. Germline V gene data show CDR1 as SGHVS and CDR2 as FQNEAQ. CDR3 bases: TGTGCCAGCAGCTTAGGTCGGGGAACACCCCAGCATTTT. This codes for CASSLGRGTPQHF.

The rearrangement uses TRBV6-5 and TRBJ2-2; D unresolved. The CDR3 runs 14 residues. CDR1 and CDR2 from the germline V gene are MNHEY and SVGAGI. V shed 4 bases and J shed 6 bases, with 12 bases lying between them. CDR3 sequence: CASSLLNRAGELFF. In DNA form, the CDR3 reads TGTGCCAGCAGTTTACTCAATCGAGCCGGGGAGCTGTTTTTT.

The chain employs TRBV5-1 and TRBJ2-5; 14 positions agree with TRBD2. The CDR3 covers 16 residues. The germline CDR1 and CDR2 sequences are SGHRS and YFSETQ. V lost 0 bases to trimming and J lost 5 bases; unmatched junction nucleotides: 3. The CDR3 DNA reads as TGCGCCAGCAGCTTGGGACTAGCGGGGGGGCCCGAGACCCAGTACTTC. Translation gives CASSLGLAGGPETQYF.

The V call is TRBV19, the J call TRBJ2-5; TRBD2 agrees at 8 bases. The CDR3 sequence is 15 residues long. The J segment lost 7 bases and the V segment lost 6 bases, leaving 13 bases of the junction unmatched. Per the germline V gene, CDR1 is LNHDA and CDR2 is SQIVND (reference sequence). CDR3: CASSGPPRGGGTQYF. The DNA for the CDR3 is TGTGCCAGTAGCGGCCCCCCCCGGGGGGGTGGGACCCAGTACTTC.

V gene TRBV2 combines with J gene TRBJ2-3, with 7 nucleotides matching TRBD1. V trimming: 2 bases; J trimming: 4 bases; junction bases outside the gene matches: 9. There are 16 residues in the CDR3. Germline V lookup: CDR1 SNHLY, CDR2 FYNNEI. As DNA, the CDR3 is TGTGCCAGCAGTGAACCCTGGACAGGTTCGGCAGATACGCAGTATTTT. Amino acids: CASSEPWTGSADTQYF.

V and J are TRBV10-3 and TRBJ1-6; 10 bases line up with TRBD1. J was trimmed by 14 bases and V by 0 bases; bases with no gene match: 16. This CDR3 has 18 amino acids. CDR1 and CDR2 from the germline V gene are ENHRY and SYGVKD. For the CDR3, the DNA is TGTGCCATCAGTGAGTCCGACAGGGGGCGATACGCCGTTTCGACCCTCCACTTT. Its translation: CAISESDRGRYAVSTLHF.

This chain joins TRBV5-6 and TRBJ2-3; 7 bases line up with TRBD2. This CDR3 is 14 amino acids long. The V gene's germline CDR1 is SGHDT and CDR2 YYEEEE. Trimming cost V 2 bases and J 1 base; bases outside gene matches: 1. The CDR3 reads CASSFRGGTDTQYF. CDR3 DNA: TGTGCCAGCAGCTTCCGGGGGGGCACAGATACGCAGTATTTT. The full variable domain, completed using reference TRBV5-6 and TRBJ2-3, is DAGVTQSPTHLIKTRGQQVTLRCSPKSGHDTVSWYQQALGQGPQFIFQYYEEEERQRGNFPDRFSGHQFPNYSSELNVNALLLGDSALYLCASSFRGGTDTQYFGPGTRLTVL.

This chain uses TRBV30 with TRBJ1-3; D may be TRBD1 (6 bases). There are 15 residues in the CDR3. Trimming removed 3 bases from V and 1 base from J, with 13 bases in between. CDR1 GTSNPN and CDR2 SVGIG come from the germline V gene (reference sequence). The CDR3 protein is CAWRPKGESGNTIYF. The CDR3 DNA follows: TGTGCCTGGAGGCCCAAGGGGGAATCTGGAAACACCATATATTTT.

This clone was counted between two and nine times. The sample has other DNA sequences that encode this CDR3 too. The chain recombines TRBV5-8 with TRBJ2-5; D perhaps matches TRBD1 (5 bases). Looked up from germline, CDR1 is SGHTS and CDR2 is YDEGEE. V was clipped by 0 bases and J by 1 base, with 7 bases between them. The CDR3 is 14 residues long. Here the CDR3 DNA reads TGTGCCAGCAGCTTGGAGGGGCGCCAAGAGACCCAGTACTTC. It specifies CASSLEGRQETQYF. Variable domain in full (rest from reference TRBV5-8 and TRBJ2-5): EAGVTQSPTHLIKTRGQQATLRCSPISGHTSVYWYQQALGLGLQFLLWYDEGEERNRGNFPPRFSGRQFPNYSSELNVNALELEDSALYLCASSLEGRQETQYFGPGTRLLVL.